This T cell receptor (beta chain) derives from a study of blood T cell repertoires in COVID-19. Study in general: Nucleic acid was either cDNA or gDNA, and it came from T cells, B-cell-depleted T cells, or PBMCs.

The assay was immunoSEQ multiplex PCR, and TCRdb's table has in-frame clones only and misses some. The data hold 130,000 to 150,000 clones, with more than 75% observed a single time. Sequenced material: peripheral blood. This sequence originates from a woman aged 50 to 60 with acute or convalescent COVID-19.

CDR3 DNA sequence: TGTGCCAGCAGGGACAGGGGTGAAAAACTGTTTTTT. It is translated as CASRDRGEKLFF. The J gene is TRBJ1-4, the V gene TRBV2; TRBD1 aligns across 9 bases. Germline loops: CDR1 SNHLY, CDR2 FYNNEI. The CDR3 consists of 12 residues. Trimming removed 6 bases from V and 7 bases from J; junction bases left unmatched: 0.